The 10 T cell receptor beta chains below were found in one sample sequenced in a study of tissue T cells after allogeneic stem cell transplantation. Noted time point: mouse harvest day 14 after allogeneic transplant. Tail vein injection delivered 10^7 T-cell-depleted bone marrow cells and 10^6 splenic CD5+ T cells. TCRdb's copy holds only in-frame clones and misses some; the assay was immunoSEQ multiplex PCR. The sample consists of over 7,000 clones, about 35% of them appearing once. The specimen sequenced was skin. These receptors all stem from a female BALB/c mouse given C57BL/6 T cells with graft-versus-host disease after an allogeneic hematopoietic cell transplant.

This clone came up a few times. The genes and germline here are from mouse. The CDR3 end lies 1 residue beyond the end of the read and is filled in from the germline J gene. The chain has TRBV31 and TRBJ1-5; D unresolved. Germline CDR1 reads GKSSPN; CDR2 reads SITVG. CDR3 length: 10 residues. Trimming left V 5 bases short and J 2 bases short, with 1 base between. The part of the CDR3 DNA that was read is TGTGCCTGGGACAACCAGGCTCCGCTT. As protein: CAWDNQAPL. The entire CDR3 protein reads CAWDNQAPLF. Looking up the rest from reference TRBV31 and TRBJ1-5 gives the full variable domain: AQTIHQWPVAEIKAVGSPLSLGCTIKGKSSPNLYWYWQATGGTLQQLFYSITVGQVESVVQLNLSASRPKDDQFILSTEKLLLSHSGFYLCAWDNQAPLFGEGTRLSVL.

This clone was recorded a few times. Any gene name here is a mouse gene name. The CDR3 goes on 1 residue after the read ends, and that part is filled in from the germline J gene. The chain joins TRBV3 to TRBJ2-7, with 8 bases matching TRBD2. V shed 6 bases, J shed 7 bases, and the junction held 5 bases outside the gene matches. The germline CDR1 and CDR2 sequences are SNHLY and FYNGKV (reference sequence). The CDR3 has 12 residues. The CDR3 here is CASRAGGGEQYF. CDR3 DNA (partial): TGTGCCAGCAGAGCCGGGGGGGGCGAACAGTAC.

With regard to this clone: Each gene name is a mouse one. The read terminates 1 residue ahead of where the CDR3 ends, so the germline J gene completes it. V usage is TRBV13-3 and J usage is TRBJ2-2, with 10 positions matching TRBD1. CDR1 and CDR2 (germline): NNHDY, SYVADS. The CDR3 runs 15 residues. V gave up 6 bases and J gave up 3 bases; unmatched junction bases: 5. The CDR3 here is CASTPGQGHTGQLYF. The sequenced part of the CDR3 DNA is TGTGCCAGCACCCCGGGACAGGGGCACACCGGGCAGCTCTAC.

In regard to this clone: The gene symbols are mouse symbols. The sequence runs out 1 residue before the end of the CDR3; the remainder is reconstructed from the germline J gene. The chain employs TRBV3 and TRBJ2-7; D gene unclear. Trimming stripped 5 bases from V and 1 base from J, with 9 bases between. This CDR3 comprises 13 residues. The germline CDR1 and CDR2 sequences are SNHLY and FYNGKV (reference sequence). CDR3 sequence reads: CASSLGPSYEQYF. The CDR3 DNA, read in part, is TGTGCCAGCAGCCTCGGACCATCCTATGAACAGTAC.

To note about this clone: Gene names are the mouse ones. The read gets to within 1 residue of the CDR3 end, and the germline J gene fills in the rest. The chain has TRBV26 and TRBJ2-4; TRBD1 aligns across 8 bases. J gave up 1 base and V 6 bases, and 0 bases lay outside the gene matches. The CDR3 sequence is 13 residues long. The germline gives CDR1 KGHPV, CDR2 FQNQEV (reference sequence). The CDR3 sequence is CASRGQGQNTLYF. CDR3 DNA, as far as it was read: TGTGCCAGCAGGGGACAGGGTCAAAACACCTTGTAC.

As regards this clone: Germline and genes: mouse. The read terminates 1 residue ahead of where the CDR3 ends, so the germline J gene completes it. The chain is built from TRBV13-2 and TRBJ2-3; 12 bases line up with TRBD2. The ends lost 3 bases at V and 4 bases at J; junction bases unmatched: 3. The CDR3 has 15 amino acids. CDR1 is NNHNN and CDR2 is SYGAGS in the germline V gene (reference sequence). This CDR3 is CASGAGLGGTETLYF. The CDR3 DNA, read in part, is TGTGCCAGCGGTGCCGGACTGGGGGGGACAGAAACGCTGTAT.

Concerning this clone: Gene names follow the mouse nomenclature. Incomplete CDR3 DNA: TGTGCCAGCAGCCCCGACAGGGGGCCGGGGGAACAGTAC. It translates to CASSPDRGPGEQY. The full CDR3 protein is CASSPDRGPGEQYF. The chain couples TRBV5 to TRBJ2-7; 10 nucleotides align to TRBD1. The read gets to within 1 residue of the CDR3 end, and the germline J gene fills in the rest. The junction had 7 bases not matched to a gene; V was cut back by 4 bases and J by 7 bases. Germline V CDR1 and CDR2: LGHNA, YNLKQL (reference sequence). The CDR3 covers 14 residues.

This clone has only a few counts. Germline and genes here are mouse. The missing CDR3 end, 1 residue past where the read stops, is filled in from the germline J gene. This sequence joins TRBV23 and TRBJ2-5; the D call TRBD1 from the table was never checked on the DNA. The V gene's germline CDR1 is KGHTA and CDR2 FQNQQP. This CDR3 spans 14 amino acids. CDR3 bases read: TGCTCCAGCAGTCCCCGGGACAGGGTAGACACCCAGTAC. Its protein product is CSSSPRDRVDTQY. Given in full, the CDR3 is CSSSPRDRVDTQYF.

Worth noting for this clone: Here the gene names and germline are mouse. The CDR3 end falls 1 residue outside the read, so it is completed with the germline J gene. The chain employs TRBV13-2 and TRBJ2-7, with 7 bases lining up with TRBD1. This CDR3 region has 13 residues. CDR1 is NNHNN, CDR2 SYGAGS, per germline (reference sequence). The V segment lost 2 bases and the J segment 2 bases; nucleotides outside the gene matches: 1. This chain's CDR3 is CASGEGQPYEQYF. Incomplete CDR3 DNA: TGTGCCAGCGGTGAGGGACAGCCCTATGAACAGTAC.

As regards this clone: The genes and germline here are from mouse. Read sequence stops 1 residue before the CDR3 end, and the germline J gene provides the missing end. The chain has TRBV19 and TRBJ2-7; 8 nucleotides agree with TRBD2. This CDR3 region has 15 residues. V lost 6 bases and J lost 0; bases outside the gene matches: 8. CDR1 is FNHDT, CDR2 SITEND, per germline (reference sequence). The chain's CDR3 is CASTLTGGLSYEQYF. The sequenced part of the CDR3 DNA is TGTGCCAGCACCCTTACTGGGGGCCTCTCCTATGAACAGTAC.